This TCR beta chain emerged from a study of blood T cell repertoires in COVID-19. Whole-study context: The cDNA or gDNA used as material had been derived from T cells, B-cell-depleted T cells, or PBMCs.

V was clipped by 8 bases and J by 3 bases; unmatched bases: 7. From germline, CDR1 is LNHDA and CDR2 SQIVND (reference sequence). This CDR3 spans 16 amino acids. In the original processing: Amplification from reference gene primers served as the basis for estimated nucleated cell counts. Generated by immunoSEQ multiplex PCR, the TCRdb table keeps only in-frame clones and is missing some. That table is the source of V, J and clone size, and D and trimming were worked out from the DNA. The sample holds roughly 100,000 clones, about four fifths seen once. What was sequenced was peripheral blood. The sequence was obtained from a man in his sixties with acute or convalescent COVID-19. The gene calls are TRBV19 and TRBJ2-1; 13 bases are shared with TRBD2. The CDR3 DNA follows: TGTGCCAGTCGCCCGAGACTAGCGGGAGGCTACAATGAGCAGTTCTTC. Its protein product is CASRPRLAGGYNEQFF.